This T cell receptor (beta chain) was observed in a study of patients and donors after allogeneic stem cell transplantation. Germline V gives CDR1 SQVTM, CDR2 ANQGSEA. Between the trimmed V and J ends, which lost 4 bases and 4 bases, there was a span of 7 bases. The CDR3 is 11 residues long. TCRdb ran MiXCR on the RT-PCR reads and lists one entry per CDR3 protein. The sample records 150,000 to 250,000 distinct CDR3 sequences, around two fifths being singletons. This clonotype was seen more than once but under ten times. The chain recombines TRBV29-1 with TRBJ1-1; maybe TRBD1 (5 bases). Material: blood, either unsorted or a sorted T cell fraction (not recorded which). The TCR comes from a human donor who was either an allogeneic HSCT recipient or a stem cell or donor lymphocyte infusion donor (not recorded which). It is not recorded whose cells these are; they may come from a transplant donor. The CDR3 DNA is TGCAGCGTTGCAAGGGGCACTGAAGCTTTCTTT. Protein sequence: CSVARGTEAFF. Looking up the rest from reference TRBV29-1 and TRBJ1-1 gives the full variable domain: SAVISQKPSRDICQRGTSLTIQCQVDSQVTMMFWYRQQPGQSLTLIATANQGSEATYESGFVIDKFPISRPNLTFSTLTVSNMSPEDSSIYLCSVARGTEAFFGQGTRLTVV.